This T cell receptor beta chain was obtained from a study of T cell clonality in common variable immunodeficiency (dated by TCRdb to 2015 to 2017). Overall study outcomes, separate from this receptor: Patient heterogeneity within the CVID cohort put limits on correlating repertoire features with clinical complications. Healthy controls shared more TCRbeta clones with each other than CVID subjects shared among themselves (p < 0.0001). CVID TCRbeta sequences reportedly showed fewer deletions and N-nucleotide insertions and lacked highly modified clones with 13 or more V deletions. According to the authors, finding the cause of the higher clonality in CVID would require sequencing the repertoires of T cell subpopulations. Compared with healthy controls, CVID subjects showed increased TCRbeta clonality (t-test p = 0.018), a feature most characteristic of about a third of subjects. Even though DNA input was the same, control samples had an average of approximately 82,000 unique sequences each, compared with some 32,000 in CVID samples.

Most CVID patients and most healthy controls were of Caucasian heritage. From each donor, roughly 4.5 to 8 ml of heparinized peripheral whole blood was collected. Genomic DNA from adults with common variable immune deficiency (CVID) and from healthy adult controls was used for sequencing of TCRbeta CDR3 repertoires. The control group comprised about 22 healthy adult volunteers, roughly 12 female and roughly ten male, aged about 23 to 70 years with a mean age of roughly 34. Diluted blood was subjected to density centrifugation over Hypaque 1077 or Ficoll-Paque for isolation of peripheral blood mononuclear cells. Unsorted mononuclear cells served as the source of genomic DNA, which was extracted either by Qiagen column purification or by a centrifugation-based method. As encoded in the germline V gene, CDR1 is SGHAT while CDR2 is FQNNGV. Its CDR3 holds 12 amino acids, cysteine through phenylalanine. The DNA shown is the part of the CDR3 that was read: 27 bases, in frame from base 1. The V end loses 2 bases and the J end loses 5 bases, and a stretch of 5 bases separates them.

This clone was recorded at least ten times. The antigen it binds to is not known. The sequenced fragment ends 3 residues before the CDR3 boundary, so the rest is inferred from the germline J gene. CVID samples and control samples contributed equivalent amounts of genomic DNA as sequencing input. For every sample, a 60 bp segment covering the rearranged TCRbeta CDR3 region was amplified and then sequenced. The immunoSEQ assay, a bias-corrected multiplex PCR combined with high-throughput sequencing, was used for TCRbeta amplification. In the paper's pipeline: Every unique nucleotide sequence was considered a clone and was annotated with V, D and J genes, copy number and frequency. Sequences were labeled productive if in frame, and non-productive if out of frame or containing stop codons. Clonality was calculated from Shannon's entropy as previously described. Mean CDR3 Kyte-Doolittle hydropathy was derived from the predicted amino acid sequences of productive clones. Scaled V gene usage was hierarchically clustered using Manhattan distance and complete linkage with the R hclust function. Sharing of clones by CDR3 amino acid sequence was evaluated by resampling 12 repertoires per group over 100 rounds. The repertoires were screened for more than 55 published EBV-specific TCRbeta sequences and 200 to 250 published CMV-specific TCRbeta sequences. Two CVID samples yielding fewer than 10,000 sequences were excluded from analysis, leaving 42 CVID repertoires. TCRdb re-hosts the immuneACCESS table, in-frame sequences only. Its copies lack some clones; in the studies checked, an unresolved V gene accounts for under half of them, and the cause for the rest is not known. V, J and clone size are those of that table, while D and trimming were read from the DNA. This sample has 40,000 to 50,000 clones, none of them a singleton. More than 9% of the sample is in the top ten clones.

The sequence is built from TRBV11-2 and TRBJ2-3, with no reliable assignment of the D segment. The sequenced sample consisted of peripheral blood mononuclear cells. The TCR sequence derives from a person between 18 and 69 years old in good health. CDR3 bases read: TGTGCCAGCAGCTTAATCGGAGATACG. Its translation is CASSLIGDT. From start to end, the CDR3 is CASSLIGDTQYF. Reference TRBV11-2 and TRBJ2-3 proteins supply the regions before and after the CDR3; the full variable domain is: EAGVAQSPRYKIIEKRQSVAFWCNPISGHATLYWYQQILGQGPKLLIQFQNNGVVDDSQLPKDRFSAERLKGVDSTLKIQPAKLEDSAVYLCASSLIGDTQYFGPGTRLTVL.